The present TCR beta chain was sequenced within a study of post-analysis software for immune sequencing data. This clonotype showed up just a few times. Prepared libraries of TCR beta cDNA carried unique molecular identifiers. TCRdb processed the PCR reads anew with MiXCR; each CDR3 protein has one entry. The sample includes approximately 350,000 distinct CDR3 sequences, about a third of them seen just once. Material: blood. The sequence was collected from a girl aged 5 to 17 with multiple sclerosis.

The CDR3 here is CASSPREGLSYEQYF. In nucleotides, the CDR3 is TGTGCCAGCAGCCCCCGGGAGGGCCTCTCCTACGAGCAGTACTTC. The gene calls are TRBV7-9 and TRBJ2-7; 8 nucleotides agree with TRBD2. Germline CDR1 is SEHNR and CDR2 is FQNEAQ (reference sequence). Trimming took 5 bases from V and 0 from J; bases not matched to a gene: 6. The CDR3 is 15 amino acids. The whole variable domain, remainder taken from reference TRBV7-9 and TRBJ2-7, is DTGVSQNPRHKITKRGQNVTFRCDPISEHNRLYWYRQTLGQGPEFLTYFQNEAQLEKSRLLSDRFSAERPKGSFSTLEIQRTEQGDSAMYLCASSPREGLSYEQYFGPGTRLTVT.